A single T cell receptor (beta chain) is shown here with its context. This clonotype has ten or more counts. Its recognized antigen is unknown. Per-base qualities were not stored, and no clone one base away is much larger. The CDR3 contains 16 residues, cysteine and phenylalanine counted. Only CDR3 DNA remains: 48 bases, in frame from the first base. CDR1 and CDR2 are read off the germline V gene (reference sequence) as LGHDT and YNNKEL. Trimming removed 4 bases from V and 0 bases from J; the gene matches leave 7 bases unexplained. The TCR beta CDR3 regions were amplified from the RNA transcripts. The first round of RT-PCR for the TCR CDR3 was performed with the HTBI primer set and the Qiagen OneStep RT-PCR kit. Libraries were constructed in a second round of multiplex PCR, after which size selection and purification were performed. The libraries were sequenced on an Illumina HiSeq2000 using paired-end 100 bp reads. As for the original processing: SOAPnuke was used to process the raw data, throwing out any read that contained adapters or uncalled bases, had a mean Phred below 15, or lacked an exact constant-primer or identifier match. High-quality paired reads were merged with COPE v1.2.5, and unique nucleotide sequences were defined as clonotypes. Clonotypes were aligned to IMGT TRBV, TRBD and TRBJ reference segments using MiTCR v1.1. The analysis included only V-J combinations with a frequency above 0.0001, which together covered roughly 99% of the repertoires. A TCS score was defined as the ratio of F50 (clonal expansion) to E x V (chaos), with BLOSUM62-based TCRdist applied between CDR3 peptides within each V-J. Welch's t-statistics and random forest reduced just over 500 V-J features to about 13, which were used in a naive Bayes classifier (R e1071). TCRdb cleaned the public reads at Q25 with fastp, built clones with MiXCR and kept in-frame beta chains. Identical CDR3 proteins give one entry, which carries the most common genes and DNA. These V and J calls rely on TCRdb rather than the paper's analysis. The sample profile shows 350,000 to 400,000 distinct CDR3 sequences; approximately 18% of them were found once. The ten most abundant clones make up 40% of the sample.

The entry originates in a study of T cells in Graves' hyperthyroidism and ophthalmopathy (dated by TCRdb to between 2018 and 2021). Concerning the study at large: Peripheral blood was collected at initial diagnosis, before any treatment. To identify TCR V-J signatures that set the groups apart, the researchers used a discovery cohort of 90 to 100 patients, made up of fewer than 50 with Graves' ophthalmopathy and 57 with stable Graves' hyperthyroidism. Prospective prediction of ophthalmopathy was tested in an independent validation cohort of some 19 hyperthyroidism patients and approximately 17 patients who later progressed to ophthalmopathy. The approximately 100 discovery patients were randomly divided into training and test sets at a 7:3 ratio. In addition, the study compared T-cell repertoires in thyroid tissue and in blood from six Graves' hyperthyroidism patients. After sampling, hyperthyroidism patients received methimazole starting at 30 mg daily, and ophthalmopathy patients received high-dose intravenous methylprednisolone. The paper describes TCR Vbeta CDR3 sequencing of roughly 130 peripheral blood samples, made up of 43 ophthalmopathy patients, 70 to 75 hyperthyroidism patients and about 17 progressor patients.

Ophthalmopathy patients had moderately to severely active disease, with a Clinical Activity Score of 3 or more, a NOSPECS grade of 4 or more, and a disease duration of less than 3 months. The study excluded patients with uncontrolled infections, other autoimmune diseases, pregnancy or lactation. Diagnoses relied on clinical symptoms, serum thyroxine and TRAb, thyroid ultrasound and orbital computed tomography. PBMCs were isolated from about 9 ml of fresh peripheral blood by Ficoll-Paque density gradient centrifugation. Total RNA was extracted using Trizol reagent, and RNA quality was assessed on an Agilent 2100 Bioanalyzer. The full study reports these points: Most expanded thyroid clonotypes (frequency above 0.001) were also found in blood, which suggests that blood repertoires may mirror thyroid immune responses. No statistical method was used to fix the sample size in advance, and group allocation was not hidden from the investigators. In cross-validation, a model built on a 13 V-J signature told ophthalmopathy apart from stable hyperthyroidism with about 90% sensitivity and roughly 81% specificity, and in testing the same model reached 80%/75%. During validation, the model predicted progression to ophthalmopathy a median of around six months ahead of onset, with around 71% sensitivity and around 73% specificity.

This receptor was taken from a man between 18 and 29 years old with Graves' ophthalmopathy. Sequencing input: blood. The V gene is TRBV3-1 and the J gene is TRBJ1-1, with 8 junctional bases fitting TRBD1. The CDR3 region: CASSPTGGVMNTEAFF. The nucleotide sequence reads TGTGCCAGCAGCCCTACAGGGGGGGTCATGAACACTGAAGCTTTCTTT.